A selection of T cell receptor beta chains follows, all from one sample in a study of T cells in tuberculosis. Assay: immunoSEQ multiplex PCR; the TCRdb copy retains only in-frame clones and omits some. This table has 30,000 to 35,000 clones, 85% to 95% appearing once. The sequencing sample was made of PBMCs. Source of these receptors: a donor aged 5-35 years with latent tuberculosis or without tuberculosis infection. Some clones in this sample may be carry-over from other donors' samples. CDR3s include the opening cysteine and the closing phenylalanine or tryptophan. Each record gives: CDR3 DNA, CDR3 protein, J gene, clone size, V gene, D gene. D genes are given only for firm matches. Only part of the rows carry a size: once, few, many, or a class if the clone is expanded.

cdr3_nt: TGTGCCAGCAGCTTCGGGACTAGCGAAGGGACCCAGTACTTC
cdr3_aa: CASSFGTSEGTQYF
j_call: TRBJ2-5
clone_size: NA
v_call: TRBV11-2
d_call: TRBD2

cdr3_nt: TGTGCCAGCAGAGCTCGTTCTGCCCCAACTCCCTACGAGCAGTACTTC
cdr3_aa: CASRARSAPTPYEQYF
j_call: TRBJ2-7
clone_size: NA
v_call: TRBV6-6
d_call: NA

cdr3_nt: TGCGCCAGCAGCTTCTCACCGGCAACTAATGAAAAACTGTTTTTT
cdr3_aa: CASSFSPATNEKLFF
j_call: TRBJ1-4
clone_size: NA
v_call: TRBV5-1
d_call: NA

cdr3_nt: TGTGCCAGCAGCCAAGTGGTGGCTAGTAAAGATACGCAGTATTTT
cdr3_aa: CASSQVVASKDTQYF
j_call: TRBJ2-3
clone_size: NA
v_call: TRBV4-2
d_call: NA

cdr3_nt: TGTGCCACCAGCAGGGGCGGGACTAGCGGGTTTCAAGAGACCCAGTACTTC
cdr3_aa: CATSRGGTSGFQETQYF
j_call: TRBJ2-5
clone_size: NA
v_call: TRBV15
d_call: TRBD2

cdr3_nt: TGTGCCAGCAGTTTGCTGGGGCAGGAGCAGTACTTC
cdr3_aa: CASSLLGQEQYF
j_call: TRBJ2-7
clone_size: NA
v_call: TRBV27
d_call: NA

cdr3_nt: TGTGCCAGTACTAACACGACCGGCGGCAGGAGGTATGGCTACACCTTC
cdr3_aa: CASTNTTGGRRYGYTF
j_call: TRBJ1-2
clone_size: once
v_call: TRBV2
d_call: NA

cdr3_nt: TGTGCCAGCAGCAAAGCTGCGAATGAGCAGTTCTTC
cdr3_aa: CASSKAANEQFF
j_call: TRBJ2-1
clone_size: NA
v_call: TRBV21-1
d_call: NA

cdr3_nt: TGTGCCAGCTCACCAACTATACAGGGGGGGAACACTGAAGCTTTCTTT
cdr3_aa: CASSPTIQGGNTEAFF
j_call: TRBJ1-1
clone_size: NA
v_call: TRBV18
d_call: TRBD1

cdr3_nt: TGTGCCACGATGAGGAACACCGGGGAGCTGTTTTTT
cdr3_aa: CATMRNTGELFF
j_call: TRBJ2-2
clone_size: NA
v_call: TRBV7-6
d_call: NA

cdr3_nt: TGCGCCAGCAGCGGATTAGCGGCCTCCTACAATGAGCAGTTCTTC
cdr3_aa: CASSGLAASYNEQFF
j_call: TRBJ2-1
clone_size: once
v_call: TRBV5-1
d_call: NA

cdr3_nt: TGCGCCAGCAGCTTGGATCGGGGGGTTAATGAAAAACTGTTTTTT
cdr3_aa: CASSLDRGVNEKLFF
j_call: TRBJ1-4
clone_size: once
v_call: TRBV5-1
d_call: NA

cdr3_nt: TGTGCCAGTAGTATAGCTCCACTAGACTCCGAGCAGTACTTC
cdr3_aa: CASSIAPLDSEQYF
j_call: TRBJ2-7
clone_size: NA
v_call: TRBV19
d_call: NA

cdr3_nt: TGTGCCAGCAGTTATAGCGGGGGGAGTAATGAGCAGTTCTTC
cdr3_aa: CASSYSGGSNEQFF
j_call: TRBJ2-1
clone_size: once
v_call: TRBV2
d_call: TRBD2

cdr3_nt: TGCAGCGTCCAGGACAGGGGGGACGGCTACACCTTC
cdr3_aa: CSVQDRGDGYTF
j_call: TRBJ1-2
clone_size: NA
v_call: TRBV29-1
d_call: TRBD1

cdr3_nt: TGCGCCAGCAGCTCAACGCTTAGATCTATGTCAGGGGAGTGGGCCTATTCACCCCTCCACTTT
cdr3_aa: CASSSTLRSMSGEWAYSPLHF
j_call: TRBJ1-6
clone_size: NA
v_call: TRBV5-1
d_call: NA

cdr3_nt: TGCGCCAGCAGGCCTTCACTAGCGGGAGGGATGAATGAGCAGTTCTTC
cdr3_aa: CASRPSLAGGMNEQFF
j_call: TRBJ2-1
clone_size: NA
v_call: TRBV5-1
d_call: TRBD2

cdr3_nt: TGTGCCAGCAGCCTCCGGGGGGAGACCCAGTACTTC
cdr3_aa: CASSLRGETQYF
j_call: TRBJ2-5
clone_size: once
v_call: TRBV2
d_call: NA

cdr3_nt: TGTGCCAGCAGTGAAGCGCTAACTAGCGGGAAGAGGCATGAGCAGTTCTTC
cdr3_aa: CASSEALTSGKRHEQFF
j_call: TRBJ2-1
clone_size: once
v_call: TRBV6-1
d_call: TRBD2

cdr3_nt: TGTGCCAGCAGGGGACAGACGAACACTGAAGCTTTCTTT
cdr3_aa: CASRGQTNTEAFF
j_call: TRBJ1-1
clone_size: NA
v_call: TRBV27
d_call: TRBD1

cdr3_nt: TGTGCCATCCGGACTAGCGGGAGGGTGGGCACAGATACGCAGTATTTT
cdr3_aa: CAIRTSGRVGTDTQYF
j_call: TRBJ2-3
clone_size: medium-sized
v_call: TRBV11-3
d_call: TRBD2

cdr3_nt: TGTGCCAGCAGTGAAGGGGAGGGGTGGGTTTTGGGTCAGCCCCAGCATTTT
cdr3_aa: CASSEGEGWVLGQPQHF
j_call: TRBJ1-5
clone_size: NA
v_call: TRBV6-1
d_call: NA

cdr3_nt: TGTGCCTGGTGGAAACCGGGGGACTACTACGAGCAGTACTTC
cdr3_aa: CAWWKPGDYYEQYF
j_call: TRBJ2-7
clone_size: once
v_call: TRBV30
d_call: TRBD2

cdr3_nt: TGTGCCAGCAGCCAAAGTTTGGGGGAGGCTTCACCCCTCCACTTT
cdr3_aa: CASSQSLGEASPLHF
j_call: TRBJ1-6
clone_size: NA
v_call: TRBV4-2
d_call: NA

cdr3_nt: TGTGCCAGCAGTAGAGGGGGGGGTCAGCCCCAGCATTTT
cdr3_aa: CASSRGGGQPQHF
j_call: TRBJ1-5
clone_size: NA
v_call: TRBV27
d_call: NA

cdr3_nt: TGTGCCAGCAGTAGTCCCCAGGGGTACTCCAGAGAAGCTTTCTTT
cdr3_aa: CASSSPQGYSREAFF
j_call: TRBJ1-1
clone_size: NA
v_call: TRBV5-6
d_call: NA

cdr3_nt: TGCGCCAGCAATCCAGCGGGAGTACAAGAGACCCAGTACTTC
cdr3_aa: CASNPAGVQETQYF
j_call: TRBJ2-5
clone_size: NA
v_call: TRBV5-1
d_call: TRBD2

cdr3_nt: TGTGCCTGGAGTTTCCGGACTAGCGGGTTTCTTAATGAGCAGTTCTTC
cdr3_aa: CAWSFRTSGFLNEQFF
j_call: TRBJ2-1
clone_size: once
v_call: TRBV30
d_call: TRBD2

cdr3_nt: TGTGCCAGCAGCTCGCTGTTTGGGACAGGGGGTGGCGAGCAGTACTTC
cdr3_aa: CASSSLFGTGGGEQYF
j_call: TRBJ2-7
clone_size: few
v_call: TRBV13
d_call: TRBD1

cdr3_nt: TGTGCCAGCAACCAAGGCGGGGGGCTCGAGACCCAGTACTTC
cdr3_aa: CASNQGGGLETQYF
j_call: TRBJ2-5
clone_size: NA
v_call: TRBV6-1
d_call: TRBD2

cdr3_nt: TGCGCCAGCAGCTTAAATCAGGGTCATAATGAAAAACTGTTTTTT
cdr3_aa: CASSLNQGHNEKLFF
j_call: TRBJ1-4
clone_size: NA
v_call: TRBV5-1
d_call: NA

cdr3_nt: TGTGCCAGCAGTCCTAATCTAGGCGGGGGGACCTCGACGCAGTACTTC
cdr3_aa: CASSPNLGGGTSTQYF
j_call: TRBJ2-7
clone_size: NA
v_call: TRBV2
d_call: TRBD2